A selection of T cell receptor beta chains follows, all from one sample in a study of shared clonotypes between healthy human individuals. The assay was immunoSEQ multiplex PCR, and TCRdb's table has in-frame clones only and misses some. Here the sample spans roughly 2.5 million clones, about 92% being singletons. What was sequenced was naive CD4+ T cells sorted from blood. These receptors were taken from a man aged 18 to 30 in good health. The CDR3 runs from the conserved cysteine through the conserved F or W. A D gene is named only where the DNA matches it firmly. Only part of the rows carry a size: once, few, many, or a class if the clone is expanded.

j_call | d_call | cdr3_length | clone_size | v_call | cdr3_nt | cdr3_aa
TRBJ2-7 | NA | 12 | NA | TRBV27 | TGTGCCAGCAGCTTGGAGGGCGGCGAGCAGTACTTC | CASSLEGGEQYF
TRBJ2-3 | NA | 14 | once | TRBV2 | TGTGCCAGCAGTGGCCTACAGCCCACAGATACGCAGTATTTT | CASSGLQPTDTQYF
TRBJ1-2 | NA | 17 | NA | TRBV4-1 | TGCGCCAGCAGCCAAGCAGGGGAATTCATTAATAACTATGGCTACACCTTC | CASSQAGEFINNYGYTF
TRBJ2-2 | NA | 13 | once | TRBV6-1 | TGTGCCGGAGGGGACAGAAACACCGGGGAGCTGTTTTTT | CAGGDRNTGELFF
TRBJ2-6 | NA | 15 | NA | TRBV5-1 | TGCGCCAGCAGCCCAAATTGGTCTGGGGCCAACGTCCTGACTTTC | CASSPNWSGANVLTF
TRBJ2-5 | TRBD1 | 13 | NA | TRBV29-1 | TGCAGCGCCCGGGACAGGGGTAGAGAGACCCAGTACTTC | CSARDRGRETQYF
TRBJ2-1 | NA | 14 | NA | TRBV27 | TGTGCCAGCAGTCCCCCGAGACAGTTCAATGAGCAGTTCTTC | CASSPPRQFNEQFF
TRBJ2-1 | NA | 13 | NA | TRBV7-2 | TGTGCCAGCAGCCTTCAAGGACTTGGTGAGCAGTTCTTC | CASSLQGLGEQFF
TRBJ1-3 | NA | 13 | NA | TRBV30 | TGTGCCTCAAGCTGGGGAAGTGGAAACACCATATATTTT | CASSWGSGNTIYF
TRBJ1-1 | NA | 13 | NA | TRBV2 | TGTGCCAGCTCATTACAGGGGAACACTGAAGCTTTCTTT | CASSLQGNTEAFF
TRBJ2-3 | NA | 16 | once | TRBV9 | TGTGCCAGCAGCCCCCTGACAGGAGATTTTGCAGATACGCAGTATTTT | CASSPLTGDFADTQYF
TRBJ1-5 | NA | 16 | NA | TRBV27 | TGTGCCAGCAGTTTATCGATGGCAGGGGTCAATCAGCCCCAGCATTTT | CASSLSMAGVNQPQHF
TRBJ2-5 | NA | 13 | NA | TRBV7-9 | TGTGCCAGCAGCTCAGGGGCCGGGCAGACCCAGTACTTC | CASSSGAGQTQYF
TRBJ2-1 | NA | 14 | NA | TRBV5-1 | TGCGCCAGCAGCTTGGTGGGTAGCCTCAATGAGCAGTTCTTC | CASSLVGSLNEQFF
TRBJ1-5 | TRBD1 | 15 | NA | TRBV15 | TGTGCCACCAGTCCGGGACAGGGGGCGAGTCAGCCCCAGCATTTT | CATSPGQGASQPQHF
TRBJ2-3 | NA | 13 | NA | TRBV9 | TGTGCCAGCAGCGAGACAGCCACAGATACGCAGTATTTT | CASSETATDTQYF
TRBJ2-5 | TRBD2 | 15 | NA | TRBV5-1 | TGCGCCAGCAGCGGCCGACTAGCGGGGGGTGAGACCCAGTACTTC | CASSGRLAGGETQYF
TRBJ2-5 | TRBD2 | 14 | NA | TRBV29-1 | TGCAGCGTTGAAGGGGAGGGCTTTCGTGAGACCCAGTACTTC | CSVEGEGFRETQYF
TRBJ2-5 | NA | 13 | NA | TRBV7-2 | TGTGCCAGCAGCTTAGCAGGGCAGGGGACCCAGTACTTC | CASSLAGQGTQYF
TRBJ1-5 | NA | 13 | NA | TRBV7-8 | TGTGCCAGCAGCTTAGTAGGGGGACAGCCCCAGCATTTT | CASSLVGGQPQHF
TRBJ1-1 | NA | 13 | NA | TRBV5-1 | TGCGCCAGCAGCTCGGACGGATACACTGAAGCTTTCTTT | CASSSDGYTEAFF
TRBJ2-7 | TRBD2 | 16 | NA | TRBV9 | TGTGCCAGCAGCGTAGCGGCTAGCGGGGGGGCTACCGAGCAGTACTTC | CASSVAASGGATEQYF
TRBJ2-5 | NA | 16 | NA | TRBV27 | TGTGCCAGCAGTCTTACTCTAGCGCGACTTCAAGAGACCCAGTACTTC | CASSLTLARLQETQYF
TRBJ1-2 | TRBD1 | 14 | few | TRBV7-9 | TGTGCCAGCACTAGGGACAGGGGTGCAGATGGCTACACCTTC | CASTRDRGADGYTF
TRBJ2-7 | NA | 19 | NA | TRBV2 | TGTGCCAGCAGACTCCCCACCCTAGGGTTTAGCGATTCTTCCTACGAGCAGTACTTC | CASRLPTLGFSDSSYEQYF
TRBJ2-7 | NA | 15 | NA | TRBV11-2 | TGTGCCAGCAGCTTAAATCGGGATTTTTCATACGAGCAGTACTTC | CASSLNRDFSYEQYF
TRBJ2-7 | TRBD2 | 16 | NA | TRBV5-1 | TGCGCCAGCAGCATTGGACTAGCGGGGAGCTCCTACGAGCAGTACTTC | CASSIGLAGSSYEQYF
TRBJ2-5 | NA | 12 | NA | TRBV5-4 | TGTGCCAGCAGCCCGGACAGAGGGACCCAGTACTTC | CASSPDRGTQYF
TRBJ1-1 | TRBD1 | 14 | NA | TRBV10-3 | TGTGCCATCAGTGATCGTCAGGGGGGCACTGAAGCTTTCTTT | CAISDRQGGTEAFF
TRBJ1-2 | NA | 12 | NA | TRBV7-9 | TGTGCCAGCAGCGGAGGGGGCTATGGCTACACCTTC | CASSGGGYGYTF
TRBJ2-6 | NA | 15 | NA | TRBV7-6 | TGTGCCAGCAGCTTTTTGGGTGACGGGGCCAACGTCCTGACTTTC | CASSFLGDGANVLTF
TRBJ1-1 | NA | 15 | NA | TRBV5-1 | TGCGCCAGCAGCTTGGAGGGTCAGGGGAACACTGAAGCTTTCTTT | CASSLEGQGNTEAFF
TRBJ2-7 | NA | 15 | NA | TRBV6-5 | TGTGCCAGCAGTCCCTCGGACAGCGGCCCCTACGAGCAGTACTTC | CASSPSDSGPYEQYF
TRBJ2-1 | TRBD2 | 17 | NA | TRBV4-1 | TGCGCCAGCAGCCAGGGGACTAGCGGGAGGGTTCGGGATGAGCAGTTCTTC | CASSQGTSGRVRDEQFF
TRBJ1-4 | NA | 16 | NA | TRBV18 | TGTGCCAGCTCACCTCTTGGGCCCCCACAAAATGAAAAACTGTTTTTT | CASSPLGPPQNEKLFF
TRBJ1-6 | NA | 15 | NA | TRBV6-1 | TGTGCCAGCAGTGACAAACAGGGTTACCTTTCACCCCTCCACTTT | CASSDKQGYLSPLHF
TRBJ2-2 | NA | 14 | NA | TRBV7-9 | TGTGCCAGCACCGACGTAGGAGGCACCGGGGAGCTGTTTTTT | CASTDVGGTGELFF
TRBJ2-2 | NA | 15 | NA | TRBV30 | TGTGCCTGGAGTGCTGGCGGGACACACACCGGGGAGCTGTTTTTT | CAWSAGGTHTGELFF
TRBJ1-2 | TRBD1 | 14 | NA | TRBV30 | TGTGCCTGGGGCGACCAAGGGGGCTACTATGGCTACACCTTC | CAWGDQGGYYGYTF
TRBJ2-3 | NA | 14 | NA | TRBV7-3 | TGTGCCAGCGCCCGGGCAGGGAAAACAGATACGCAGTATTTT | CASARAGKTDTQYF
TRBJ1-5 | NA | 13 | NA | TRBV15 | TGTGCCACCAGCAGAGAGGTCCATCAGCCCCAGCATTTT | CATSREVHQPQHF
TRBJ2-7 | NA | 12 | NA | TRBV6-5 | TGTGCCAGCAGTTCCGGGACCTACGAGCAGTACTTC | CASSSGTYEQYF